This T cell receptor beta chain was retrieved from a study of blood T cell repertoires in COVID-19. TCRdb's table, derived via immunoSEQ multiplex PCR, lists solely in-frame clones and lacks some. The sample yields 48,000 or so clones, about 90% seen once. This CDR3 is 16 amino acids long. With 6 bases clipped from V and 2 bases from J, the junction kept 10 bases outside the gene matches. The germline V gene has CDR1 MNHEY and CDR2 SMNVEV (reference sequence). Sequencing used peripheral blood. This sequence joins TRBV27 and TRBJ2-3, with 8 bases aligning to TRBD2. The source is a human donor in a cohort sampled during active COVID-19. The CDR3 reads CASRSLGGGNTDTQYF. In DNA, the CDR3 is TGTGCCAGCAGATCGCTCGGGGGGGGGAACACAGATACGCAGTATTTT.